This record covers a single T cell receptor (beta chain). Authors' analysis steps: Researchers report that nucleated cell counts were estimated from reference gene primer amplification. The protocol was immunoSEQ multiplex PCR, while the TCRdb copy is restricted to in-frame clones and leaves out a portion. The D gene and trimming were derived from the DNA, and the V and J assignments and clone size from that table. The repertoire holds 110,000 or so clones, with 87% as singletons. The entry originates in a study of blood T cell repertoires in COVID-19. Looking at the study overall: Spain, Italy and the United States supplied samples that represented acute and convalescent COVID-19. PBMCs, B-cell-depleted T cells, or T cells provided the cDNA or gDNA that made up the material.

Germline values: CDR1 SGHAT, CDR2 FQNNGV. This CDR3 spans 16 amino acids. V was pared by 8 bases and J by 0 bases, with 8 bases of the junction left unmatched. Sequenced: peripheral blood. This chain connects TRBV11-2 to TRBJ2-3; TRBD2 aligns across 10 bases. This clonotype was sampled from a human donor in a cohort sampled during active COVID-19. The CDR3 sequence: CASRPAGGPSTDTQYF. The DNA of the CDR3 is TGTGCCAGCCGTCCAGCGGGAGGGCCGAGCACAGATACGCAGTATTTT.